The 22 T cell receptor beta chains in this list originate from one sample, sequenced in a study of Graves' ophthalmopathy and Graves' hyperthyroidism. Amplifying from RNA transcripts, the study obtained TCR beta CDR3 regions. First-round RT-PCR employed HTBI primers, with a second-round multiplex PCR after it. Each CDR3 protein is one row after TCRdb ran MiXCR on the multiplex PCR reads. In the table there are roughly 500,000 distinct CDR3 sequences, 13% to 15% of which are singletons. The specimen sequenced was blood. These receptors were obtained from a woman in her 30s with Graves' ophthalmopathy.

This clonotype was observed many times. The chain joins TRBV6-5 to TRBJ1-2, with D tentatively TRBD1 (5 bases). Trimming took 6 bases from V and 8 from J, leaving 25 bases between them. In germline, CDR1 is MNHEY, CDR2 SVGAGI. The CDR3 is made up of 16 amino acids. Here the CDR3 reads CASSYSRDAPTGGYTF. For the CDR3, the DNA is TGTGCCAGCAGCTATTCTAGGGACGCTCCTACGGGGGGCTACACCTTC.

This clonotype was seen repeatedly, ten times or more. The J gene is TRBJ1-5, the V gene TRBV6-5, with D unclear. CDR3 length equals 13 residues. V lost 4 bases, J lost 6 bases, and 10 bases lay in between. Germline CDR1 MNHEY, CDR2 SVGAGI. CDR3 sequence: CASSFTNGQPQHF. The CDR3, as DNA: TGTGCCAGCAGTTTCACAAATGGTCAGCCCCAGCATTTT.

This clonotype was seen many times. The chain combines TRBV29-1 with TRBJ2-7; TRBD1 agrees at 8 bases. The CDR3 covers 13 residues. Looked up from germline, CDR1 is SQVTM and CDR2 is ANQGSEA. After removal of 6 bases from V and 6 bases from J, the junction contained 10 bases not matched to a gene. CDR3 region: CSVKDRVAGEQYF. The DNA of the CDR3 is TGCAGCGTAAAGGACAGGGTCGCTGGCGAGCAGTACTTC.

This clonotype was seen repeatedly, ten times or more. The V call is TRBV12-3 or TRBV12-4, the J call TRBJ2-5; D is perhaps TRBD2 (6 bases). The CDR3 contains 15 residues. Trimming left V 3 bases short and J 5 bases short, with 16 bases between. The CDR3 reads CASSLLSGVGETQYF. DNA for the CDR3: TGTGCCAGCAGTTTGCTTTCGGGGGTGGGTGAGACCCAGTACTTC.

This clonotype was seen a handful of times. V usage is TRBV5-1 and J usage is TRBJ1-1; tentative D call: TRBD1 (5 bases). V lost 3 bases and J 4 bases, leaving 16 bases between the germline ends. Germline loops: CDR1 SGHRS, CDR2 YFSETQ. CDR3 length: 15 amino acids. CDR3 in amino acids: CASSWQGSSGTEAFF. CDR3 DNA sequence: TGCGCCAGCAGCTGGCAGGGCTCCTCAGGCACTGAAGCTTTCTTT.

The table lists this clonotype with many counts. The chain recombines TRBV6-2 or TRBV6-3 with TRBJ1-1; no definite D call. The V end was cut by 3 bases, the J end by 1 base, with 9 bases between. Germline values: CDR1 MNHEY, CDR2 SVGEGT. The CDR3 is made up of 14 amino acids. The CDR3 sequence is CASSYEGRNTEAFF. For the CDR3, the DNA is TGTGCCAGCAGTTATGAGGGAAGGAACACTGAAGCTTTCTTT.

This clonotype has ten or more counts. This chain links TRBV12-5 with TRBJ1-1; weak D call: TRBD1 (6 bases). The CDR3 has 14 amino acids. V lost 4 bases, J lost 6 bases, and 15 bases lay in between. In germline, CDR1 is LGHNT, CDR2 FRNRAP. In DNA form, the CDR3 reads TGTGCTAGTGGTTCGGGACAATCGAGGGCTGAAGCTTTCTTT. Its protein product is CASGSGQSRAEAFF. The full variable domain, with the rest looked up from reference TRBV12-5 and TRBJ1-1, is DARVTQTPRHKVTEMGQEVTMRCQPILGHNTVFWYRQTMMQGLELLAYFRNRAPLDDSGMPKDRFSAEMPDATLATLKIQPSEPRDSAVYFCASGSGQSRAEAFFGQGTRLTVV.

At least ten counts were recorded for this clonotype. The chain uses TRBV5-1 and TRBJ2-7, with 11 positions matching TRBD2. The CDR3 length is 15 residues. The germline CDR1 and CDR2 sequences are SGHRS and YFSETQ. V dropped 4 bases and J dropped 2; count of bases not matched to a gene: 5. CDR3 loop: CASSPLAGETYEQYF. The CDR3 coding sequence is TGCGCCAGCAGCCCACTAGCGGGAGAGACCTACGAGCAGTACTTC.

This clonotype was recorded at least ten times. The chain uses TRBV19 and TRBJ2-2; no firm D call. The CDR3 is 15 residues long. V lost 3 bases, J lost 1 base, and 9 bases lay in between. Germline V lookup: CDR1 LNHDA, CDR2 SQIVND (reference sequence). The CDR3 here is CASSIIQQNTGELFF. In DNA form, the CDR3 reads TGTGCCAGTAGTATTATACAGCAGAACACCGGGGAGCTGTTTTTT.

This clonotype has a count of ten or more. The rearrangement links TRBV24-1 to TRBJ2-7; no clear D gene. CDR3 length equals 13 residues. The V gene lost 2 bases and the J gene lost 3 bases, with 7 bases spanning the gap. Germline V gene data show CDR1 as KGHDR and CDR2 as SFDVKD. The DNA for the CDR3 is TGTGCCACCAGTGATTCTTGGAGCTACGAGCAGTACTTC. Encoded protein: CATSDSWSYEQYF.

In this sample, this clonotype turned up a few times. V gene TRBV2 combines with J gene TRBJ1-1; TRBD1 matches at 10 bases. Unmatched junction bases numbered 10, after V lost 4 bases and J lost 5 bases. This CDR3 is 16 amino acids long. Germline V gene sequence: CDR1 SNHLY, CDR2 FYNNEI. The chain's CDR3 is CASSVSDRGEGTEAFF. The DNA for the CDR3 is TGTGCCAGCAGTGTGTCGGACAGGGGGGAGGGAACTGAAGCTTTCTTT.

This clonotype was seen at least ten times. CDR3 in amino acids: CASSIAPSANTEAFF. CDR3 in DNA: TGTGCCAGTAGTATTGCGCCTTCGGCGAACACTGAAGCTTTCTTT. This rearrangement joins TRBV19 to TRBJ1-1; D unresolved. Looked up from germline, CDR1 is LNHDA and CDR2 is SQIVND (reference sequence). The CDR3 sequence is 15 residues long. V lost 3 bases, J lost 1 base, and 12 bases lay in between.

This clonotype was recorded many times. The rearrangement links TRBV20-1 to TRBJ2-7, with D perhaps TRBD1 (6 bases). Trimming pared 3 bases from V and 3 bases from J, leaving 21 bases between. Germline-derived CDR1 and CDR2 are DFQATT and SNEGSKA (reference sequence). The CDR3 is 16 amino acids. For the CDR3, the DNA is TGCAGTGCTAGGGCTGAACCAGGGGTCGAGATCTACGAGCAGTACTTC. Amino acids: CSARAEPGVEIYEQYF.

This clonotype was observed a handful of times. This chain connects TRBV30 to TRBJ2-3; maybe TRBD2 (6 bases). The CDR3 is 14 residues long. Trimming took 2 bases from V and 2 from J, leaving 11 bases between them. Per germline, CDR1 GTSNPN and CDR2 SVGIG (reference sequence). The CDR3 DNA follows: TGTGCCTGGAGTTATAGCGGCTCCACAGATACGCAGTATTTT. Residues: CAWSYSGSTDTQYF. Full variable domain (remainder filled in from reference TRBV30 and TRBJ2-3): SQTIHQWPATLVQPVGSPLSLECTVEGTSNPNLYWYRQAAGRGLQLLFYSVGIGQISSEVPQNLSASRPQDRQFILSSKKLLLSDSGFYLCAWSYSGSTDTQYFGPGTRLTVL.

This clonotype was detected only a few times. V usage is TRBV5-1 and J usage is TRBJ2-5, with 8 bases fitting TRBD1. V was pared by 0 bases and J by 7 bases, with 17 bases of the junction left unmatched. Germline CDR1 SGHRS, CDR2 YFSETQ. This CDR3 comprises 18 residues. Written as DNA, the CDR3 is TGCGCCAGCAGCTTGGCCGGGCAGGGGGCCCTATTGGAAGGGACCCAGTACTTC. Protein product: CASSLAGQGALLEGTQYF.

This clonotype was observed many times. J is TRBJ2-7 and V is TRBV20-1, with unresolved D. Trimming took 4 bases from V and 0 from J, leaving 13 bases between them. Germline V lookup: CDR1 DFQATT, CDR2 SNEGSKA (reference sequence). The CDR3 totals 14 residues. For the CDR3, the DNA is TGCAGTGCTACAAAGGAGTCCTTCTCCTACGAGCAGTACTTC. It yields the protein CSATKESFSYEQYF.

This clonotype was seen a handful of times. This chain connects TRBV4-1 to TRBJ1-2, with D perhaps TRBD1 (6 bases). V was pared by 5 bases and J by 5 bases, with 21 bases between. The CDR3 is 16 residues long. Per the germline V gene, CDR1 is MGHRA and CDR2 is YSYEKL. In DNA form, the CDR3 reads TGCGCCAGCAGCTCCGTTTCGGGACAACGGATATATGGCTACACCTTC. This gives the protein CASSSVSGQRIYGYTF.

There are many counts of this clonotype. This chain connects TRBV6-2 or TRBV6-3 to TRBJ1-1; no clear D. Trimming cost V 2 bases and J 2 bases, with 6 bases left between them. The CDR3 covers 13 residues. Germline lookup yields CDR1 MNHEY and CDR2 SVGEGT. The CDR3 sequence is CASSYIKNTEAFF. The CDR3 nucleotides are TGTGCCAGCAGTTACATCAAAAACACTGAAGCTTTCTTT.

The genes are TRBV6-5 and TRBJ2-7; D is undetermined. V was pared by 5 bases and J by 7 bases, with 12 bases between. The CDR3 loop spans 12 amino acids. The germline V gene encodes CDR1 MNHEY and CDR2 SVGAGI. The DNA of the CDR3 is TGTGCCAGCAGTAACAATCCTCAGGAGCAGTACTTC. This encodes CASSNNPQEQYF.

Many counts were recorded for this clonotype. V usage is TRBV6-5 and J usage is TRBJ2-7; 8 bases map to TRBD1. V gave up 5 bases and J gave up 6 bases; unmatched junction bases: 3. The CDR3 runs to 12 residues. CDR1 is MNHEY and CDR2 is SVGAGI in the germline V gene. The CDR3 DNA reads TGTGCCAGCAGTACTACAGGGGGCGAGCAGTACTTC. Translating gives CASSTTGGEQYF.

The rearrangement links TRBV24-1 to TRBJ2-7; D possibly corresponds to TRBD2 (6 bases). The V gene's germline CDR1 is KGHDR and CDR2 SFDVKD. Trimming removed 5 bases from V and 2 bases from J, with 15 bases in between. CDR3 size: 15 residues. The CDR3 reads CATSATGEPTYEQYF. The CDR3 DNA is TGTGCCACCAGTGCCACGGGGGAACCTACCTACGAGCAGTACTTC.

In its sample, this clonotype was seen many times. The chain employs TRBV6-1 and TRBJ1-1; D not resolved. CDR3 size: 15 residues. V was clipped by 7 bases and J by 3 bases, with 18 bases between them. Germline V gene lookup returns CDR1 MNHNS and CDR2 SASEGT. CDR3 loop: CASIDRGAWDTEAFF. The CDR3 DNA reads as TGTGCCAGCATTGACCGTGGTGCCTGGGACACTGAAGCTTTCTTT.